The next 16 T cell receptor beta chains were all read from a single sample in a study of T cells in women clearing cervical HPV infection. Some clones are missing from TCRdb's copy, which holds only in-frame ones; the method was immunoSEQ multiplex PCR. With roughly 14,000 clones in the sample, the ten largest clones hold around 20%. Input material: blood buffy coat. Receptors originate from a woman between 18 and 70 years old with a cervical HPV16 infection that either progressed to CIN3+ or cleared (not recorded which).

As concerns this clone: Coverage ceases 3 residues before the CDR3 finishes, and the germline J gene fills in the end. V is TRBV7-9 and J is TRBJ2-4; D is uncertain. Germline CDR1 and CDR2: SEHNR and FQNEAQ (reference sequence). The CDR3 sequence is 11 residues long. CDR3 amino acids: CASSLASGQYF. The CDR3 bases that were read are TGTGCCAGCAGCCTGGCCAGTGGT.

About this clone itself: The read finishes 3 residues shy of the CDR3 end, and the germline J gene is used to complete it. The chain has TRBV5-1 and TRBJ2-2, with 7 bases identical to TRBD2. The germline V gene encodes CDR1 SGHRS and CDR2 YFSETQ. CDR3 length equals 17 residues. Trimming cost V 0 bases and J 4 bases; bases outside gene matches: 9. Here the CDR3 reads CASSLASFAGVTGELFF. Partial CDR3 DNA: TGCGCCAGCAGCTTGGCCTCATTCGCGGGGGTCACCGGGGAG.

Notes on this clone: The CDR3 goes on 3 residues after the read ends, and that part is filled in from the germline J gene. V is TRBV7-2 and J is TRBJ2-3; 7 nucleotides align to TRBD2. Trimming at V came to 4 bases and at J to 2 bases, leaving 3 bases not matched to a gene. This CDR3 has 14 residues. Germline V gene lookup returns CDR1 SGHTA and CDR2 FQGNSA. CDR3: CASSSGGFTDTQYF. Incomplete CDR3 DNA: TGTGCCAGCAGCTCGGGGGGATTCACAGATACG.

In the case of this clone: The read stops 3 residues short of the end of the CDR3; the missing end is completed from the germline J gene. V and J are TRBV5-5 and TRBJ2-7; 7 nucleotides agree with TRBD1. CDR3 size: 13 residues. Trimming took 5 bases from V and 5 from J; bases not matched to a gene: 7. CDR1 SGHKS and CDR2 YYEKEE come from the germline V gene (reference sequence). CDR3 bases read: TGTGCCAGCAGAAAGACAGGGTGGCACGAG. Its protein product is CASRKTGWHE. The entire CDR3 reads CASRKTGWHEQYF.

Comments on this clone: The read stops 3 residues short of the end of the CDR3; the missing end is completed from the germline J gene. The chain uses TRBV7-9 and TRBJ1-2, with 7 bases aligning to TRBD1. From germline, CDR1 is SEHNR and CDR2 FQNEAQ (reference sequence). The CDR3 sequence is 13 residues long. CDR3 sequence: CASSGDSKDTYTF. CDR3 bases read: TGTGCCAGCAGCGGGGACAGTAAGGATACC.

Of note for this clone: The read finishes 3 residues shy of the CDR3 end, and the germline J gene is used to complete it. V gene TRBV2 combines with J gene TRBJ1-5; D unclear. Germline CDR1 is SNHLY and CDR2 is FYNNEI. Trimming removed 5 bases at V and 2 bases at J, with 7 bases between. This CDR3 is built from 13 residues. This CDR3 reads CASSYGGNQPQHF. CDR3 DNA, as far as it was read: TGTGCCAGCAGTTACGGGGGCAATCAGCCC.

Measured by frequency, this clone is medium-sized (0.01 to 0.1%). The read comes to an end 3 residues before the CDR3 does, leaving the germline J gene to fill in the end. The chain uses TRBV20-1 and TRBJ2-4; D is unclear. In germline, CDR1 is DFQATT, CDR2 SNEGSKA (reference sequence). Trimming took off 0 bases at V and 1 base at J, with 4 bases between the two ends. This CDR3 spans 13 amino acids. The sequenced part of the CDR3 DNA is TGCAGTGCTAGAGATCCGGCCAAAAACATT. Protein product: CSARDPAKNI. The entire CDR3 is CSARDPAKNIQYF.

CDR3 sequence: CSAAGGTEAFF. The part of the CDR3 DNA that was read is TGCAGTGCAGCAGGGGGGACTGAA. The chain has TRBV20-1 and TRBJ1-1; 7 nucleotides agree with TRBD1. The observed sequence ends 3 residues before the CDR3 terminus, with the missing tail filled in from the germline J gene. Germline V gene lookup returns CDR1 DFQATT and CDR2 SNEGSKA (reference sequence). The junction had 3 bases not matched to a gene; V was cut back by 6 bases and J by 5 bases. The CDR3 is 11 amino acids.

With regard to this clone: With the read ending 3 residues before the CDR3 end, the germline J gene is used to fill in that end. The V gene is TRBV11-3, the J gene TRBJ1-2; 9 nucleotides align to TRBD1. The CDR3 contains 14 residues. The V gene's germline CDR1 is SGHNT and CDR2 YENEEA. The sequenced CDR3 bases are TGTGCCAGCAGCGGACAGGGGCTGAGTGAGGGC. Translation gives CASSGQGLSEG. The complete CDR3 sequence is CASSGQGLSEGYTF.

As regards this clone: Read coverage stops 3 residues before the CDR3 terminus; the germline J gene supplies the remainder. The V call is TRBV7-9, the J call TRBJ1-1, with 9 bases identical to TRBD1. CDR1 and CDR2 (germline): SEHNR, FQNEAQ (reference sequence). The J segment lost 1 base and the V segment lost 5 bases, leaving 5 bases of the junction unmatched. The CDR3 sequence is 15 residues long. CDR3 residues: CASSPQGARNTEAFF. The covered CDR3 bases are TGTGCCAGCAGCCCACAGGGGGCTAGGAACACTGAA.

To note about this clone: The read finishes 3 residues shy of the CDR3 end, and the germline J gene is used to complete it. This chain joins TRBV29-1 and TRBJ1-2; 8 bases align to TRBD1. This CDR3 is 14 amino acids long. Looked up from germline, CDR1 is SQVTM and CDR2 is ANQGSEA. The CDR3 bases that were read are TGCAGCGTCCCAAGGGAGGACAGGGTATCCGGC. This translates into CSVPREDRVSG. The whole CDR3 is CSVPREDRVSGYTF.

On this clone: The read finishes 3 residues shy of the CDR3 end, and the germline J gene is used to complete it. V gene TRBV7-8 combines with J gene TRBJ1-1, with 7 bases that match TRBD1. V shed 3 bases, J shed 7 bases, and the junction held 8 bases outside the gene matches. CDR3 size: 14 residues. Germline loops: CDR1 SGHVS, CDR2 FQNEAQ. The part of the CDR3 DNA that was read is TGTGCCAGCAGCTTGGACAGGTCAAGTAGTGAA. It specifies CASSLDRSSSE. The whole CDR3 region reads CASSLDRSSSEAFF.

About this clone: The CDR3 extends 3 residues past the end of the read, so its final part is completed from the germline J gene. The V gene is TRBV5-4, the J gene TRBJ1-4; a possible D gene is TRBD1 (6 bases). The V gene's germline CDR1 is SGHNT and CDR2 YYREEE (reference sequence). The CDR3 sequence is 14 residues long. Trimming removed 7 bases from V and 8 bases from J, with 18 bases in between. The sequenced CDR3 bases are TGTGCCAGCGGAGATAAAGGGGGGGAGGAAAAA. Amino acid sequence: CASGDKGGEEK. The full-length CDR3 reads as CASGDKGGEEKLFF.

As for this clone: The read terminates 3 residues before the CDR3 end, so the remaining end is supplied by the germline J gene. The gene calls are TRBV7-7 and TRBJ2-5, with TRBD2 matching 8 bases. There are 13 residues in the CDR3. CDR1 SSHAT and CDR2 FNYEAQ come from the germline V gene (reference sequence). Germline trimming cut 5 bases from V and 5 bases from J; bases unmatched to any gene: 4. The sequenced part of the CDR3 DNA is TGTGCCAGCAGCACCGGGGGGGACGAGACC. It specifies CASSTGGDET. The whole CDR3 protein is CASSTGGDETQYF.

In the case of this clone: The read terminates 3 residues before the CDR3 end, so the remaining end is supplied by the germline J gene. The J gene is TRBJ1-1, the V gene TRBV19; D ambiguous. This CDR3 has 14 residues. Deletions cut 3 bases from V and 4 bases from J, with 12 bases between. Germline V lookup: CDR1 LNHDA, CDR2 SQIVND (reference sequence). Here the CDR3 reads CASSMQSASTEAFF. The sequenced CDR3 bases are TGTGCCAGTAGTATGCAGTCCGCTTCCACTGAA.

In regard to this clone: One end of the junction varies from germline; a read error may be responsible. The read comes to an end 3 residues before the CDR3 does, leaving the germline J gene to fill in the end. The same CDR3 is also encoded by other DNA sequences in this sample. This chain connects TRBV5-1 to TRBJ1-3, with D uncertain. Germline CDR1 SGHRS, CDR2 YFSETQ. The CDR3 runs to 14 residues. The CDR3 sequence is CASSLADSGNTIYF. CDR3 bases read: TGCGCCAGCAGCTTGGCCGACTCTGGAAACACT.